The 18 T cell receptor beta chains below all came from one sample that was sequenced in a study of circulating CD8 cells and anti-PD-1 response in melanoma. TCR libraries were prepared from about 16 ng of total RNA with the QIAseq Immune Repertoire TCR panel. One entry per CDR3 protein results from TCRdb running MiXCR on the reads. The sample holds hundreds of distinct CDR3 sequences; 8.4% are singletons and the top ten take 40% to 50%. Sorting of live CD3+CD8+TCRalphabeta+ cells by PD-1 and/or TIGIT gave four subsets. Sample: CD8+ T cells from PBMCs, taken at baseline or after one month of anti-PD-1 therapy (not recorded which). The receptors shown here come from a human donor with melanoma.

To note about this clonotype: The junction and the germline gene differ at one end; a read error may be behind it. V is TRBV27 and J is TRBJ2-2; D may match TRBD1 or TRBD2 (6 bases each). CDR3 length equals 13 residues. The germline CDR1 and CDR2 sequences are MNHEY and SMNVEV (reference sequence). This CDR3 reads CASSLYGGGKLFF. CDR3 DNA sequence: TGTGCCAGCAGTTTATATGGGGGCGGGAAGCTGTTTTTT.

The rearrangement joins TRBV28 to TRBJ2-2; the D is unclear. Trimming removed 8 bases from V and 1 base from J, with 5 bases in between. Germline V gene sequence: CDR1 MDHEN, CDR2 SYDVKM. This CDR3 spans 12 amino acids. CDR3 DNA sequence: TGTGCCAGCCTTGGGAACACCGGGGAGCTGTTTTTT. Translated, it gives CASLGNTGELFF.

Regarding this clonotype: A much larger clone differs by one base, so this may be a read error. The CDR3 DNA sequence: TGTGCCAGTAGTATGTCGTCAGGCAGCCTCACTGAAGCTCTCTTT. Translated, it gives CASSMSSGSLTEALF. The chain employs TRBV19 and TRBJ1-1; no reliable D call. The CDR3 contains 15 residues. CDR1 and CDR2 (germline): LNHDA, SQIVND (reference sequence).

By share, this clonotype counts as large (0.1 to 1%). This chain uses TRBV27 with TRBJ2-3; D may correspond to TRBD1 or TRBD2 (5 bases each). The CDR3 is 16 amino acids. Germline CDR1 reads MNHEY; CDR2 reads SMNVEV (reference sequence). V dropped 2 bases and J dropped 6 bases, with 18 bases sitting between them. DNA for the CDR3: TGTGCCAGCAGTTTACCACCGGGACCCCAGAGGGATACGCAGTATTTT. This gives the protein CASSLPPGPQRDTQYF.

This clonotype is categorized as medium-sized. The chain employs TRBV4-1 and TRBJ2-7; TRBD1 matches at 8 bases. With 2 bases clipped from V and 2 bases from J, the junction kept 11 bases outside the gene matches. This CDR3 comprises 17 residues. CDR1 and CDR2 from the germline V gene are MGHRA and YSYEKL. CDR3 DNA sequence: TGCGCCAGCAGCCAAAAGGTGGGACAGGAGGCAACCTACGAGCAGTACTTC. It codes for CASSQKVGQEATYEQYF.

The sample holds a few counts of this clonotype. CDR3 DNA: TGTGCCAGCACAAACCGGGACACGTCGAGTATTACGCAGTATTTT. Its translation: CASTNRDTSSITQYF. The chain joins TRBV2 to TRBJ2-3; D possibly corresponds to TRBD1 (6 bases). The V end was cut by 7 bases, the J end by 8 bases, with 22 bases between. This CDR3 has 15 residues. Germline CDR1 and CDR2: SNHLY and FYNNEI. The full variable domain, in which reference TRBV2 and TRBJ2-3 provide the parts outside the CDR3, is EPEVTQTPSHQVTQMGQEVILRCVPISNHLYFYWYRQILGQKVEFLVSFYNNEISEKSEIFDDQFSVERPDGSNFTLKIRSTKLEDSAMYFCASTNRDTSSITQYFGPGTRLTVL.

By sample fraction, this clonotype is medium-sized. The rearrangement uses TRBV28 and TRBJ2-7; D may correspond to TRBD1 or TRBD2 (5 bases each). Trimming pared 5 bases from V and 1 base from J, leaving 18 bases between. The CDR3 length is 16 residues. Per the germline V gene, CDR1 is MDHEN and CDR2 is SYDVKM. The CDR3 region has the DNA TGTGCCAGCAGTCCTCTTGACCTGGGGGTTTCCTACGAGCAGTACTTC. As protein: CASSPLDLGVSYEQYF.

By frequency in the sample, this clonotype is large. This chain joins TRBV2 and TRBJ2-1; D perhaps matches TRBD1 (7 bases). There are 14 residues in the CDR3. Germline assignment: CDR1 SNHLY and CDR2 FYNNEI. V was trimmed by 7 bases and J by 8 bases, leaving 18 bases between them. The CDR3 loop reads CASTRGAEGDEQFF. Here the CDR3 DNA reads TGTGCCAGCACCAGGGGGGCCGAGGGAGATGAGCAGTTCTTC. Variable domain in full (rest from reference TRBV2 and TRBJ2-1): EPEVTQTPSHQVTQMGQEVILRCVPISNHLYFYWYRQILGQKVEFLVSFYNNEISEKSEIFDDQFSVERPDGSNFTLKIRSTKLEDSAMYFCASTRGAEGDEQFFGPGTRLTVL.

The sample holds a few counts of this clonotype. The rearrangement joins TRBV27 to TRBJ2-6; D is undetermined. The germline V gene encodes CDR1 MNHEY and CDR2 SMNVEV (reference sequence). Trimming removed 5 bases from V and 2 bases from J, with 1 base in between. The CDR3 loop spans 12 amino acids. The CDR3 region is CASSPGANVLTF. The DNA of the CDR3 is TGTGCCAGCAGTCCTGGGGCCAACGTCCTGACTTTC.

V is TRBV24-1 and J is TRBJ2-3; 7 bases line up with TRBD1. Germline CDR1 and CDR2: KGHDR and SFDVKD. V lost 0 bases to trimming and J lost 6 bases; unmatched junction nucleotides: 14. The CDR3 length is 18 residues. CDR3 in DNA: TGTGCCACCAGTGATTTGGAGGCGACAGGGCTCGGTGGGGATACGCAGTATTTT. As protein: CATSDLEATGLGGDTQYF.

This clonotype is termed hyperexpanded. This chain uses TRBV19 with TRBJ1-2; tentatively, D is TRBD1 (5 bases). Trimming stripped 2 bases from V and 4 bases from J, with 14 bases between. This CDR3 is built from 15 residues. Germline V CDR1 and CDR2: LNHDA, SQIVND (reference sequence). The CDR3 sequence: CASSITASRVYGYTF. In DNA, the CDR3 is TGTGCCAGTAGTATAACAGCGTCCAGGGTCTATGGCTACACCTTC. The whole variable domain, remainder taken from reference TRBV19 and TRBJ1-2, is DGGITQSPKYLFRKEGQNVTLSCEQNLNHDAMYWYRQDPGQGLRLIYYSQIVNDFQKGDIAEGYSVSREKKESFPLTVTSAQKNPTAFYLCASSITASRVYGYTFGSGTRLTVV.

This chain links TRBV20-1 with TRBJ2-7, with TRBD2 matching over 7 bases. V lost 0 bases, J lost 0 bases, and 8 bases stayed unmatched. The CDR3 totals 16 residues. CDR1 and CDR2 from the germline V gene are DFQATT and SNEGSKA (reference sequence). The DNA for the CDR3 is TGCAGTGCTAGAGAAACCTACGGGACTAACTCCTACGAGCAGTACTTC. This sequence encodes CSARETYGTNSYEQYF.

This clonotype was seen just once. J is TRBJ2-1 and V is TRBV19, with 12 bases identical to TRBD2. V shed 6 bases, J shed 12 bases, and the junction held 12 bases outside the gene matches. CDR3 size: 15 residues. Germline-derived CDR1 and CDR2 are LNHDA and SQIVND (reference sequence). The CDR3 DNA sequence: TGTGCCAGTAGGAGGACTAGCGGGGCTTACGATGGGCAGTTCTTC. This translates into CASRRTSGAYDGQFF.

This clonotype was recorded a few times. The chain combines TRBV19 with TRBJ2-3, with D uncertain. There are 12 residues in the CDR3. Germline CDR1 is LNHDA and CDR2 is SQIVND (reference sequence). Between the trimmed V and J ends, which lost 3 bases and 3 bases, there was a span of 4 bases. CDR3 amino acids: CASSIYTDTQYF. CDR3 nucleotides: TGTGCCAGTAGTATCTATACAGATACGCAGTATTTT.

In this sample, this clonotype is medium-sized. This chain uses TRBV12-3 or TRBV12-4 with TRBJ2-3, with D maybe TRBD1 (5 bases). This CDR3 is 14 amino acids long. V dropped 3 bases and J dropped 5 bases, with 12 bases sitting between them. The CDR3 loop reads CASSFRGYLDTQYF. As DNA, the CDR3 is TGTGCCAGCAGTTTTAGGGGTTATCTAGATACGCAGTATTTT.

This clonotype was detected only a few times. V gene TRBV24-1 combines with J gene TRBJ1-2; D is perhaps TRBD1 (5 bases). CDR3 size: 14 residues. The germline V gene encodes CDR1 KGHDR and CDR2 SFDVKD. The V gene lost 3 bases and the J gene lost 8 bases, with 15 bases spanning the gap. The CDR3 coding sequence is TGTGCCACCAGTGATGGGAACAGGAATCACGGCTACACCTTC. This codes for CATSDGNRNHGYTF.

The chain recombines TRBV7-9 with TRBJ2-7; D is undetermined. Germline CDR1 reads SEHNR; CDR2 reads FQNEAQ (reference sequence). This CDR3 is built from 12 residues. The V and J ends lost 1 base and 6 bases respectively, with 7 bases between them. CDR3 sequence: CASSLGTAEQYF. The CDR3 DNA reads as TGTGCCAGCAGCTTAGGGACGGCCGAGCAGTACTTC.

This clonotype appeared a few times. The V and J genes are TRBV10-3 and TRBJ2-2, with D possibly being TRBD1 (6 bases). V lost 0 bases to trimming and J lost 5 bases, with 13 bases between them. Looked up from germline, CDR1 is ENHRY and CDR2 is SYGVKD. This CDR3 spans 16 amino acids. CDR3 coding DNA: TGTGCCATCAGTGAGTCTGCCCGGGGACATACCGGGGAGCTGTTTTTT. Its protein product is CAISESARGHTGELFF.